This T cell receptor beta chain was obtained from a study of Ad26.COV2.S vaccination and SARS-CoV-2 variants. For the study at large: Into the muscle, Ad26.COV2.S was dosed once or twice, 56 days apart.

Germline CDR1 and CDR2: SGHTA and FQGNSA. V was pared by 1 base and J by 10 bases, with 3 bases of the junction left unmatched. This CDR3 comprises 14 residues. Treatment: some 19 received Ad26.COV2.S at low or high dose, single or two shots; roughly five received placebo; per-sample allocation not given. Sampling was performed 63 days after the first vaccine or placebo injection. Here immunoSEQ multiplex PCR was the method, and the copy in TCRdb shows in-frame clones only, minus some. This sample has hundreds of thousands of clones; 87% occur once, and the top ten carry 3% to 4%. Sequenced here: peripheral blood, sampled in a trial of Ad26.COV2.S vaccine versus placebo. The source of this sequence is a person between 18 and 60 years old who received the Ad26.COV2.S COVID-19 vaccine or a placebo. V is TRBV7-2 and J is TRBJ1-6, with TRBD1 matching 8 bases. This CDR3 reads CASSLDRGDSPLHF. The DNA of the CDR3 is TGTGCCAGCAGCTTAGACAGGGGGGACTCACCCCTCCACTTT.